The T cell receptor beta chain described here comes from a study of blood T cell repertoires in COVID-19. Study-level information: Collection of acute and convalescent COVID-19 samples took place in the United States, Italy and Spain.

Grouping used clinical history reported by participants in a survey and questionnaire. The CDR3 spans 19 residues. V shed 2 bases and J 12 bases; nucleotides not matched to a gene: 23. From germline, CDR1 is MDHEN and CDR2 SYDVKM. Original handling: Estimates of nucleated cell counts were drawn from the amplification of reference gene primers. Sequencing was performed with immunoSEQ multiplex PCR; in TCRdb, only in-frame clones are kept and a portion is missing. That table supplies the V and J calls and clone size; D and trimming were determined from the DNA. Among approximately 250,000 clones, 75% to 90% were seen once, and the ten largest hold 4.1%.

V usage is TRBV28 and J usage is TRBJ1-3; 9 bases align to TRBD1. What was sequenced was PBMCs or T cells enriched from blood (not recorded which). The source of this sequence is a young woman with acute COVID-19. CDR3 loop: CASSLPPGQGLEWGSHIYF. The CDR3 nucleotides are TGTGCCAGCAGTTTACCCCCGGGACAGGGCCTCGAGTGGGGGAGTCACATATATTTT.